Listed below are T cell receptor beta chains from one sample, sequenced in a study of early T cells in non-severe SARS-CoV-2 infection. One entry per CDR3 protein results from TCRdb running MiXCR on the 5' RACE reads. Altogether about 26,000 distinct CDR3 sequences are present, about 4% being singletons, with the ten largest covering 6.2%. Sequenced: whole blood. These receptors were taken from an adult who was a healthcare worker with PCR-confirmed SARS-CoV-2 infection or an uninfected control (not recorded which). The CDR3 runs from the conserved cysteine through the conserved F or W. The order of the fields is V gene, CDR3 length, D gene, clone size, J gene, CDR3 DNA, CDR3 protein. D genes are given only for firm matches. Rows may omit the clone size; those that give it use once, few, many or a size class.

v_gene: TRBV7-2; len: 15; d_gene: TRBD2; abundance: few; j_gene: TRBJ2-1; CDR3nt: TGTGCCAGCAGCTTAAGAAGCGGGAGATCCAATGAGCAGTTCTTC; CDR3aa: CASSLRSGRSNEQFF
v_gene: TRBV11-3; len: 14; d_gene: .; abundance: many; j_gene: TRBJ2-1; CDR3nt: TGTGCCAGCAGCTTAAGTTTAGGTACAGATGAGCAGTTCTTC; CDR3aa: CASSLSLGTDEQFF
v_gene: TRBV5-1; len: 14; d_gene: TRBD1; abundance: .; j_gene: TRBJ1-1; CDR3nt: TGCGCCAGCAGCTTACAGGGGTTGGACACTGAAGCTTTCTTT; CDR3aa: CASSLQGLDTEAFF
v_gene: TRBV7-9; len: 13; d_gene: TRBD2; abundance: many; j_gene: TRBJ2-3; CDR3nt: TGTGCCAGCAGACAAGCGGGGGCAGATACGCAGTATTTT; CDR3aa: CASRQAGADTQYF
v_gene: TRBV20-1; len: 14; d_gene: .; abundance: many; j_gene: TRBJ2-3; CDR3nt: TGCAGTGCTAGATCCCCAATTGATAGAGATACGCAGTATTTT; CDR3aa: CSARSPIDRDTQYF
v_gene: TRBV6-5; len: 16; d_gene: .; abundance: many; j_gene: TRBJ1-6; CDR3nt: TGTGCCAGCACCGTAGACTCAGGGTTGTATAATTCACCCCTCCACTTT; CDR3aa: CASTVDSGLYNSPLHF
v_gene: TRBV11-2; len: 13; d_gene: .; abundance: many; j_gene: TRBJ1-5; CDR3nt: TGTGCCAGCAGCCCTGGGGGAAATCAGCCCCAGCATTTT; CDR3aa: CASSPGGNQPQHF
v_gene: TRBV7-2; len: 14; d_gene: TRBD1; abundance: many; j_gene: TRBJ1-1; CDR3nt: TGTGCCAGCAGCTTATTGGCAGGGGGTACTGAAGCTTTCTTT; CDR3aa: CASSLLAGGTEAFF
v_gene: TRBV27; len: 16; d_gene: .; abundance: few; j_gene: TRBJ1-1; CDR3nt: TGTGCCAGCAGCCGTTATCCGGGGCGGGTTTATTGGGAAGCTTTCTTT; CDR3aa: CASSRYPGRVYWEAFF
v_gene: TRBV6-4; len: 13; d_gene: .; abundance: many; j_gene: TRBJ1-2; CDR3nt: TGTGCCAGCAGTCCTGACACCTTCTATGGCTACACCTTC; CDR3aa: CASSPDTFYGYTF